Listed here are 29 T cell receptor beta chains from one sample, sequenced in a study of PD-L1 blockade in urothelial cancer. TCRdb keeps only in-frame clones here, not all; method: immunoSEQ multiplex PCR. Among more than 40,000 clones, approximately 90% were seen once, and the ten largest hold less than 15%. The specimen was PBMCs, collected around atezolizumab (anti-PD-L1) treatment. The receptors were gathered from a woman in her sixties or seventies with urothelial cancer.

This rearrangement joins TRBV15 to TRBJ2-7; no reliable D call. V gave up 0 bases and J gave up 0 bases, with 6 bases separating them. The length of the CDR3 is 14 residues. The germline CDR1 and CDR2 sequences are LNHNV and YYDKDF (reference sequence). The CDR3 DNA sequence: TGTGCCACCAGCAGAGAGATGAGCTCCTACGAGCAGTACTTC. Protein sequence: CATSREMSSYEQYF.

Details on this clone: Within the sample, other DNA sequences also encode this same CDR3. V and J are TRBV5-1 and TRBJ1-2; 9 nucleotides align to TRBD1. This CDR3 is 14 amino acids long. The trim removed 5 bases at V and 6 bases at J, leaving 8 bases unmatched. CDR1 and CDR2 (germline): SGHRS, YFSETQ. The CDR3 nucleotides read TGCGCCAGCAGTTCGGGACAGGGAGCCGATGGCTACACCTTC. This codes for CASSSGQGADGYTF.

This chain joins TRBV7-9 and TRBJ1-1; a weak D match, TRBD1 (5 bases). The germline gives CDR1 SEHNR, CDR2 FQNEAQ (reference sequence). V dropped 5 bases and J dropped 1 base, with 11 bases sitting between them. The CDR3 covers 14 residues. CDR3 region: CASSPGLRNTEAFF. CDR3 nucleotide sequence: TGTGCCAGCAGCCCGGGACTGCGGAACACTGAAGCTTTCTTT.

The V call is TRBV28, the J call TRBJ2-5; possibly TRBD2 for D (6 bases). V lost 3 bases and J lost 4, with 15 bases in between. The length of the CDR3 is 15 residues. The germline V gene has CDR1 MDHEN and CDR2 SYDVKM. The CDR3 spells CASSFSYRRGETQYF. In nucleotides, the CDR3 is TGTGCCAGCAGTTTCTCATATCGGAGGGGAGAGACCCAGTACTTC.

The V call is TRBV2, the J call TRBJ2-7, with TRBD2 identical over 13 bases. Germline CDR1 SNHLY, CDR2 FYNNEI. The CDR3 totals 15 residues. The V gene end was trimmed by 6 bases and the J gene end by 0 bases; junction bases not matched to a gene: 2. The CDR3, as DNA: TGTGCCAGCAGACTAGCGGGGGGGAGCTCCTACGAGCAGTACTTC. This translates into CASRLAGGSSYEQYF.

The chain uses TRBV15 and TRBJ2-7; no clear D gene. This CDR3 has 14 amino acids. The V end lost 1 base, the J end lost 3 bases, and 10 bases lay between the germline ends. Germline assignment: CDR1 LNHNV and CDR2 YYDKDF (reference sequence). The CDR3 region is CATSRVQEYYEQYF. CDR3 sequence (DNA): TGTGCCACCAGCAGAGTCCAAGAGTACTACGAGCAGTACTTC.

The J gene is TRBJ1-3, the V gene TRBV7-8, with D maybe TRBD1 (5 bases). V was cut by 5 bases and J by 0 bases, with 20 bases left in between. The CDR3 has 18 amino acids. Germline CDR1 and CDR2: SGHVS and FQNEAQ. CDR3 nucleotides: TGTGCCAGCAGCCTAAGGGGTACGCCGCCTTTCTCTGGAAACACCATATATTTT. Protein product: CASSLRGTPPFSGNTIYF.

This sequence joins TRBV4-3 and TRBJ2-7; TRBD2 aligns across 8 bases. This CDR3 is built from 16 residues. Germline CDR1 LGHNA, CDR2 YSLEER. Trimming took 0 bases from V and 3 from J; bases not matched to a gene: 7. The CDR3 DNA sequence: TGCGCCAGCAGCCAAGAGGCTCGGGGGGGTAGCTACGAGCAGTACTTC. Translation: CASSQEARGGSYEQYF.

The chain uses TRBV11-2 and TRBJ2-4, with D uncertain. Trimming pared 5 bases from V and 0 bases from J, leaving 8 bases between. Per germline, CDR1 SGHAT and CDR2 FQNNGV. This CDR3 comprises 14 residues. The CDR3 coding sequence is TGTGCCAGCAGCCTACCTTTAGCCAAAAACATTCAGTACTTC. Amino acids: CASSLPLAKNIQYF.

This clone appeared a single time. Written as DNA, the CDR3 is TGTGCCAGCAGCCTAACCCCGGGACTAGCGGAAAATGAGCAGTTCTTC. It translates to CASSLTPGLAENEQFF. The gene calls are TRBV7-8 and TRBJ2-1; 11 bases fit TRBD2. The CDR3 is 16 amino acids. V gave up 5 bases and J gave up 7 bases; unmatched junction bases: 10. Germline assignment: CDR1 SGHVS and CDR2 FQNEAQ.

The rearrangement uses TRBV2 and TRBJ1-1, with TRBD1 as a possible D gene (6 bases). Trimming pared 6 bases from V and 0 bases from J, leaving 8 bases between. CDR3 length: 13 amino acids. Germline CDR1 and CDR2: SNHLY and FYNNEI. This CDR3 reads CASRRDMNTEAFF. DNA for the CDR3: TGTGCCAGCAGACGGGACATGAACACTGAAGCTTTCTTT.

J is TRBJ2-3 and V is TRBV5-8; 7 bases are shared with TRBD1. Looked up from germline, CDR1 is SGHTS and CDR2 is YDEGEE. The CDR3 has 16 residues. J lost 1 base, V lost 0 bases, and 5 bases had no gene match. CDR3 sequence reads: CASSLGRGPRTDTQYF. CDR3 nucleotide sequence: TGTGCCAGCAGCTTGGGAAGGGGGCCGCGCACAGATACGCAGTATTTT.

This clone was counted a few times. This chain links TRBV6-5 with TRBJ1-2; D remains unclear. The CDR3 contains 12 residues. In germline, CDR1 is MNHEY, CDR2 SVGAGI. The V and J ends lost 7 bases and 3 bases respectively, with 9 bases between them. This chain's CDR3 is CASKKSDYGYTF. The CDR3 DNA reads TGTGCCAGCAAGAAGAGCGACTATGGCTACACCTTC.

The chain is built from TRBV5-6 and TRBJ1-5; TRBD1 agrees at 8 bases. Germline CDR1 is SGHDT and CDR2 is YYEEEE. This CDR3 comprises 16 residues. The J segment lost 5 bases and the V segment lost 1 base, leaving 8 bases of the junction unmatched. CDR3 in amino acids: CASSLQSGQGYQPQHF. CDR3 in DNA: TGTGCCAGCAGCTTGCAATCAGGACAGGGATATCAGCCCCAGCATTTT.

The chain links TRBV6-6 to TRBJ1-4; unclear D gene. Trimming pared 2 bases from V and 0 bases from J, leaving 7 bases between. Germline-derived CDR1 and CDR2 are MNHNY and SVGAGI (reference sequence). The CDR3 is 15 residues long. The CDR3 region has the DNA TGTGCCAGCAGTTACCTGCAGACAACTAATGAAAAACTGTTTTTT. Translating it yields CASSYLQTTNEKLFF.

This clone was counted once. The rearrangement links TRBV11-2 to TRBJ2-3, with D perhaps TRBD2 (6 bases). Germline loops: CDR1 SGHAT, CDR2 FQNNGV. Trimming pared 4 bases from V and 4 bases from J, leaving 15 bases between. CDR3 size: 15 residues. CDR3 amino acids: CASSSGVRRPDTQYF. The CDR3 coding sequence is TGTGCCAGCAGCTCGGGGGTTCGCCGGCCAGATACGCAGTATTTT. Full variable domain (outside the CDR3, taken from reference TRBV11-2 and TRBJ2-3): EAGVAQSPRYKIIEKRQSVAFWCNPISGHATLYWYQQILGQGPKLLIQFQNNGVVDDSQLPKDRFSAERLKGVDSTLKIQPAKLEDSAVYLCASSSGVRRPDTQYFGPGTRLTVL.

CDR3 amino acids: CASSPLGAGSGAFF. The CDR3 DNA reads as TGTGCCAGCAGCCCTCTAGGGGCCGGATCGGGAGCTTTCTTT. This chain uses TRBV11-2 with TRBJ1-1; D is perhaps TRBD1 (5 bases). CDR1 is SGHAT, CDR2 FQNNGV, per germline. There are 14 residues in the CDR3. V was shortened by 5 bases and J by 10 bases, with 20 bases between the two germline ends.

This clone turned up a few times. The chain links TRBV6-5 to TRBJ1-6, with D perhaps matching TRBD1 (5 bases). From germline, CDR1 is MNHEY and CDR2 SVGAGI. The CDR3 runs 15 residues. V lost 5 bases and J 11 bases, leaving 19 bases between the germline ends. In DNA, the CDR3 is TGTGCCAGCAGTCCTCAAGGAGGGGCCCTTCCACCCCTCCACTTT. Protein sequence: CASSPQGGALPPLHF.

The gene calls are TRBV11-2 and TRBJ2-1; possible D gene TRBD1, 6 bases. The CDR3 covers 13 residues. CDR1 is SGHAT and CDR2 is FQNNGV in the germline V gene. Trimming removed 5 bases at V and 7 bases at J, with 12 bases between. The CDR3 DNA reads TGTGCCAGCAGCCAGGGACAACTAAATGAGCAGTTCTTC. Protein: CASSQGQLNEQFF.

The rearrangement uses TRBV29-1 and TRBJ2-3; D may be TRBD2 (5 bases). V dropped 2 bases and J dropped 0 bases, with 6 bases sitting between them. The CDR3 extends over 13 amino acids. The germline CDR1 and CDR2 sequences are SQVTM and ANQGSEA. CDR3 coding DNA: TGCAGCGTTGAACGGGATAGCACAGATACGCAGTATTTT. Translation: CSVERDSTDTQYF.

The chain carries TRBV6-7 and TRBJ2-1, with TRBD2 identical over 16 bases. TRBV6-7 is sorted into the ORF group, with uncertain function. V lost 2 bases, J lost 8 bases, and 12 bases stayed unmatched. The CDR3 loop spans 19 amino acids. The CDR3 sequence is CASSYRGTSGRARPHEQFF. CDR3 nucleotides: TGTGCCAGCAGTTACCGAGGGACTAGCGGGAGGGCCCGTCCTCATGAGCAGTTCTTC.

The chain uses TRBV7-2 and TRBJ2-7; TRBD1 agrees at 8 bases. There are 14 residues in the CDR3. Losses at the gene ends were 6 bases for V and 0 bases for J; bases not matched to a gene: 4. The germline V gene has CDR1 SGHTA and CDR2 FQGNSA. The CDR3 is CASRPDRASYEQYF. CDR3 bases: TGTGCCAGCAGACCGGACAGGGCCTCCTACGAGCAGTACTTC.

J is TRBJ1-1 and V is TRBV29-1, with a tentative D call TRBD1 (6 bases). The germline V gene has CDR1 SQVTM and CDR2 ANQGSEA. V lost 4 bases to trimming and J lost 6 bases, with 15 bases between them. The CDR3 extends over 13 amino acids. CDR3 loop: CSVAATGGPEAFF. The CDR3 region has the DNA TGCAGCGTTGCTGCGACAGGCGGCCCTGAAGCTTTCTTT.

This clone was picked up one time. The CDR3 coding sequence is TGCGCCAGCAGCTTGGGGGCCGACTACGAGCAGTACTTC. Translation: CASSLGADYEQYF. The chain couples TRBV5-1 to TRBJ2-7; D gene unclear. Germline V lookup: CDR1 SGHRS, CDR2 YFSETQ. The CDR3 contains 13 residues. Trimming removed 0 bases from V and 3 bases from J, with 7 bases in between.

The chain recombines TRBV5-1 with TRBJ1-5, with D unresolved. The V gene's germline CDR1 is SGHRS and CDR2 YFSETQ. Trimming pared 0 bases from V and 2 bases from J, leaving 9 bases between. This CDR3 region has 15 residues. The CDR3 loop is CASSLAGFGNQPQHF. The CDR3 DNA is TGCGCCAGCAGCTTGGCGGGGTTCGGCAATCAGCCCCAGCATTTT. The variable domain in full, completed from reference TRBV5-1 and TRBJ1-5, reads KAGVTQTPRYLIKTRGQQVTLSCSPISGHRSVSWYQQTPGQGLQFLFEYFSETQRNKGNFPGRFSGRQFSNSRSEMNVSTLELGDSALYLCASSLAGFGNQPQHFGDGTRLSIL.

This clone was observed a single time. This sequence joins TRBV7-9 and TRBJ2-7; D is perhaps TRBD2 (5 bases). V lost 1 base and J lost 2, with 15 bases in between. The CDR3 extends over 16 amino acids. CDR1 SEHNR and CDR2 FQNEAQ come from the germline V gene (reference sequence). The CDR3 sequence is CASSLESGRSPYEQYF. DNA of the CDR3: TGTGCCAGCAGCTTAGAAAGCGGTAGGAGCCCCTACGAGCAGTACTTC.

This clone was counted a single time. This sequence joins TRBV6-5 and TRBJ2-5; a possible D gene is TRBD2 (7 bases). The CDR3 runs 14 residues. CDR1 MNHEY and CDR2 SVGAGI come from the germline V gene. Trimming pared 7 bases from V and 6 bases from J, leaving 18 bases between. The CDR3: CASTPRGGAKTQYF. The DNA for the CDR3 is TGTGCCAGCACCCCGCGAGGGGGGGCGAAGACCCAGTACTTC.

CDR3 in DNA: TGTGCCAGCTCACCTCCCGGGGGGGCGGTCGAGCAGTACTTC. It encodes CASSPPGGAVEQYF. The chain carries TRBV18 and TRBJ2-7; TRBD2 agrees at 8 bases. CDR1 and CDR2 from the germline V gene are KGHSH and LQKENI. This CDR3 region has 14 residues. Germline trimming cut 3 bases from V and 6 bases from J; bases unmatched to any gene: 7.

The V and J genes are TRBV9 and TRBJ2-5; TRBD2 matches 9 bases. From germline, CDR1 is SGDLS and CDR2 YYNGEE. The CDR3 has 15 residues. V gave up 4 bases and J gave up 1 base; unmatched junction bases: 5. CDR3 DNA sequence: TGTGCCAGCAGCCCTAGCGGGGTACCCCAAGAGACCCAGTACTTC. Its protein product is CASSPSGVPQETQYF.